The entry below gives a single TCR beta chain sequence along with its context. These data are taken from a study of blood T cell repertoires in COVID-19. A COVID-19 case was met by exposed participants within 2 weeks before study entry. Some clones are missing from TCRdb's copy, which holds only in-frame ones; the method was immunoSEQ multiplex PCR. The sample yields 180,000 or so clones, over 70% seen once. CDR1 is LGHDT, CDR2 YNNKEL, per germline (reference sequence). The CDR3 runs to 15 residues. J was trimmed by 5 bases and V by 4 bases; bases with no gene match: 8. The sequence derives from a man between 60 and 75 years old who had been exposed to COVID-19. Sequencing was carried out using PBMCs or T cells enriched from blood (not recorded which). The V gene is TRBV3-1 (or the pseudogene TRBV3-2), the J gene TRBJ1-5; TRBD1 agrees at 7 bases. The CDR3 nucleotides read TGTGCCAGCAGCCCAGAGACAGGGTTGGATCAGCCCCAGCATTTT. Its translation is CASSPETGLDQPQHF.